This T cell receptor beta chain was captured in a study of human T cells and chemical hapten exposure. Overall study findings and caveats: Expanded TCRs created a significantly greater count of big CDR3 similarity clusters than controls did.

This clonotype occurred many times. Its antigen remains unidentified. Attachment of unique molecular identifiers to individual cDNA molecules was performed in the library. MiXCR was run by TCRdb on the RACE reads, yielding one entry per CDR3 protein. Here the sample spans some 53,000 distinct CDR3 sequences, approximately 9.9% being singletons. Time point defined: patch test 1, 2 weeks after DPC sensitization. Treatment denoted: therapeutic diphenylcyclopropenone sensitization with weekly scalp DPC. The total RNA was obtained from whole blood that was not fractionated. Researchers sampled blood before each patch test went on. The sample was whole blood, taken in connection with sensitization to the hapten diphenylcyclopropenone (DPC). This receptor was taken from a woman aged 40 to 50 with alopecia areata. Some clones in this sample may be carry-over from other donors' samples.

CDR3 amino acids: CASSVSVASSNEQFF. In DNA form, the CDR3 reads TGTGCCAGCAGCGTATCAGTTGCCTCTTCGAATGAGCAGTTCTTC. The gene calls are TRBV9 and TRBJ2-1; D not certain. Trimming cost V 1 base and J 7 bases, with 15 bases left between them. From germline, CDR1 is SGDLS and CDR2 YYNGEE. The CDR3 runs 15 residues.